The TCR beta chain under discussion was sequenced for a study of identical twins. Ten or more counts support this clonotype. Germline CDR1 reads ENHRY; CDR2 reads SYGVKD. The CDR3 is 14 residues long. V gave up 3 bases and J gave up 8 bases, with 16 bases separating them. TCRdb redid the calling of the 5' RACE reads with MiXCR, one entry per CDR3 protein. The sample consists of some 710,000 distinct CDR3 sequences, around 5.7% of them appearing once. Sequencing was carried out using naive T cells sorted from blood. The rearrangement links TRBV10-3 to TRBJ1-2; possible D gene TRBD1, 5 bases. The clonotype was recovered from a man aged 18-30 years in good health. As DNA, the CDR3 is TGTGCCATCAGTGAAAAGGCAGGGAGAGAGGGCTACACCTTC. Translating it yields CAISEKAGREGYTF.